This T cell receptor (beta chain) was sequenced for a study of a mutant IDH1 vaccine in newly diagnosed glioma. Across the study: Vaccinations were initiated 4-6 weeks following radiotherapy alone, or were given together with temozolomide cycles.

Time point: week 11, during vaccination. Topical imiquimod was applied with each vaccine dose, which held 300 ug of mutant IDH1 20-mer peptide. Diagnosis in the donors showed new WHO grade 3 or 4 astrocytomas that were IDH1-mutant and ATRX-lost. This CDR3 has 18 amino acids. Trimming removed 0 bases at V and 1 base at J, with 17 bases between. Germline CDR1 SGHRS, CDR2 YFSETQ. Some clones are missing from TCRdb's copy, which holds only in-frame ones; the method was immunoSEQ multiplex PCR. The table lists more than 50,000 clones, 80% of them singletons. As to this clone: Its antigen is as yet unknown.

This chain links TRBV5-1 with TRBJ1-3, with D hard to call. This sequence was found in a middle-aged man with glioma. The material was PBMCs, obtained from a glioma patient whose treatment included an IDH1 peptide vaccine. For the CDR3, the DNA is TGCGCCAGCAGCTTGGGAGCTTCTCAGCTCATTTCTGGAAACACCATATATTTT. It codes for CASSLGASQLISGNTIYF. Drawing the rest from reference TRBV5-1 and TRBJ1-3, the complete variable domain is KAGVTQTPRYLIKTRGQQVTLSCSPISGHRSVSWYQQTPGQGLQFLFEYFSETQRNKGNFPGRFSGRQFSNSRSEMNVSTLELGDSALYLCASSLGASQLISGNTIYFGEGSWLTVV.